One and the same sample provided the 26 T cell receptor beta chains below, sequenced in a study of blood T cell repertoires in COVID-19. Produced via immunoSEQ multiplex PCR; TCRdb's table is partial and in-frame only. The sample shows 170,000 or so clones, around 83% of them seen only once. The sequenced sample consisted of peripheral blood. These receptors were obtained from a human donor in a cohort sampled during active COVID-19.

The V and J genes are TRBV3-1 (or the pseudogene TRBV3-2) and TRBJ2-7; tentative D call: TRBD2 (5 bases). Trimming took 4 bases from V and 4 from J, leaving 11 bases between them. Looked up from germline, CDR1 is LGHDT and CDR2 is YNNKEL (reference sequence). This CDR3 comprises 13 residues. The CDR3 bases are TGTGCCAGCAGCCTGGGGAGTGGTTACGAGCAGTACTTC. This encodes CASSLGSGYEQYF.

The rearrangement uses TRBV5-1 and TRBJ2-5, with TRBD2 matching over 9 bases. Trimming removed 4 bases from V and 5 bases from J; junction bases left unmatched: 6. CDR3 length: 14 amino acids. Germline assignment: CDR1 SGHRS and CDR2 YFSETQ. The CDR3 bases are TGCGCCAGCAGCCCGACGGGACTAGCTGAGACCCAGTACTTC. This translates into CASSPTGLAETQYF.

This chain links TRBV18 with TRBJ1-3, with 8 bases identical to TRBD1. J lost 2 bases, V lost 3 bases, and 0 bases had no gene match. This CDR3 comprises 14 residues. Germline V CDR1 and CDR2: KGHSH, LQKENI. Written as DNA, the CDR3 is TGTGCCAGCTCACCGGACAGGGCTGGAAACACCATATATTTT. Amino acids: CASSPDRAGNTIYF. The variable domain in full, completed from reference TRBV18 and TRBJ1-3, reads NAGVMQNPRHLVRRRGQEARLRCSPMKGHSHVYWYRQLPEEGLKFMVYLQKENIIDESGMPKERFSAEFPKEGPSILRIQQVVRGDSAAYFCASSPDRAGNTIYFGEGSWLTVV.

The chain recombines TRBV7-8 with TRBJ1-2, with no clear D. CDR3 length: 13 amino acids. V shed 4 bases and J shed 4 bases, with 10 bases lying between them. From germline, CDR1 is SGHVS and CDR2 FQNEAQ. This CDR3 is CASSYAGSYGYTF. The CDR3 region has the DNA TGTGCCAGCAGCTATGCCGGGAGCTATGGCTACACCTTC.

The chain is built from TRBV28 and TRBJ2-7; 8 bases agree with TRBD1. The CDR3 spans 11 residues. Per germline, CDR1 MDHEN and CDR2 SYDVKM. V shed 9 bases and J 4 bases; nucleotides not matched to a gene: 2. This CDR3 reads CASQGAYEQYF. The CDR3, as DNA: TGTGCCAGTCAGGGGGCTTACGAGCAGTACTTC.

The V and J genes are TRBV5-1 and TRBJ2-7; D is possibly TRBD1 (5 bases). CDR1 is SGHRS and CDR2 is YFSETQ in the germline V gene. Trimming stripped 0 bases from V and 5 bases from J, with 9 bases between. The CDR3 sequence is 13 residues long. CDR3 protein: CASSLGQGNEQYF. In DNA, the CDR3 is TGCGCCAGCAGCTTGGGCCAGGGTAACGAGCAGTACTTC.

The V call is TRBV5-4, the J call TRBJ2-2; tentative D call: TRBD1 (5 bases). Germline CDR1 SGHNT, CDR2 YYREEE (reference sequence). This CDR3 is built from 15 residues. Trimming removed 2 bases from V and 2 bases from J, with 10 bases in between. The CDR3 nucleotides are TGTGCCAGCAGCTTCCGGACAATAAACACCGGGGAGCTGTTTTTT. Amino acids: CASSFRTINTGELFF.

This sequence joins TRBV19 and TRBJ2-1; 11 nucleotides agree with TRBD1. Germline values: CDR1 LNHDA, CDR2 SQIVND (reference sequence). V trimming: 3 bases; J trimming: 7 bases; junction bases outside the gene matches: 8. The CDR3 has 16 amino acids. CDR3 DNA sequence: TGTGCCAGTAGTATTCTTAGGGACAGGGGGTCAAATGAGCAGTTCTTC. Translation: CASSILRDRGSNEQFF.

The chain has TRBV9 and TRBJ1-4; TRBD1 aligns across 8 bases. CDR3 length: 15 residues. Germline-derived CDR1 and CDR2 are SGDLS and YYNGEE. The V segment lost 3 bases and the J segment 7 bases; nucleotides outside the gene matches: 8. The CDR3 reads CASSARTGTPEKLFF. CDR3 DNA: TGTGCCAGCAGCGCTCGGACAGGGACGCCTGAAAAACTGTTTTTT.

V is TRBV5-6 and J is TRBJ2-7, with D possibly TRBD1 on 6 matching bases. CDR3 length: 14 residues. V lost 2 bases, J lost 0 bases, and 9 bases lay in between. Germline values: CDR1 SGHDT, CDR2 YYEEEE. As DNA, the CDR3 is TGTGCCAGCAGCTTACCGACAGGCTCCTACGAGCAGTACTTC. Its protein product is CASSLPTGSYEQYF.

In DNA, the CDR3 is TGTGCCAGCAGCGGGACAGGATTCGGGTCGGTAGGCGTCCTGACTTTC. Residues: CASSGTGFGSVGVLTF. This rearrangement joins TRBV9 to TRBJ2-6; 7 bases are a match to TRBD1. This CDR3 contains 16 residues. V gave up 3 bases and J gave up 12 bases; unmatched junction bases: 15. Germline CDR1 is SGDLS and CDR2 is YYNGEE.

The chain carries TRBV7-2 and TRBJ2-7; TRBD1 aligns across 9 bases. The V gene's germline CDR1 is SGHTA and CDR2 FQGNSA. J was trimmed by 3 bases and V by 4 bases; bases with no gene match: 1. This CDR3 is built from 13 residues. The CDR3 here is CASSWDRDYEQYF. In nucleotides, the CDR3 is TGTGCCAGCAGCTGGGACAGGGACTACGAGCAGTACTTC.

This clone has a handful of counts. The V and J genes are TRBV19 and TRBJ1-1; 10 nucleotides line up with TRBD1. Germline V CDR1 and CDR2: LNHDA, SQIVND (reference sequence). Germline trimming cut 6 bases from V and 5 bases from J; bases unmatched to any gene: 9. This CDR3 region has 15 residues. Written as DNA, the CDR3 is TGTGCCAGTAGATTTGGGGACAGGGGTATTACTGAAGCTTTCTTT. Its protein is CASRFGDRGITEAFF.

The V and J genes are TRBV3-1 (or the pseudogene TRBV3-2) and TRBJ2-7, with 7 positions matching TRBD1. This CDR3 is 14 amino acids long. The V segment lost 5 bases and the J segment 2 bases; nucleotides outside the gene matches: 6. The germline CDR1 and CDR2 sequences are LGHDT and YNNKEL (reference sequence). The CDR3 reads CASSYRGLTYEQYF. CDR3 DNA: TGTGCCAGCAGCTACAGGGGTCTCACCTACGAGCAGTACTTC.

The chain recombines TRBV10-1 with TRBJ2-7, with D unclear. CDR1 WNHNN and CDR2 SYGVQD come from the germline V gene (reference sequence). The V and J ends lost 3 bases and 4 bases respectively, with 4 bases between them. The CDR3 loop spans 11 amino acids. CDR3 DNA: TGCGCCAGCAGTGATTTATACGAGCAGTACTTC. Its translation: CASSDLYEQYF.

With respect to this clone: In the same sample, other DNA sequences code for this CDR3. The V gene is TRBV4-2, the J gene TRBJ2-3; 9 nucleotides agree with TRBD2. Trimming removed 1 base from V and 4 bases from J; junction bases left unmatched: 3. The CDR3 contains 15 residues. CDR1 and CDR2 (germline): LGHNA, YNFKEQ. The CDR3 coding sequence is TGTGCCAGCAGCCAAGGAGCGGGAGGACCAGATACGCAGTATTTT. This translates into CASSQGAGGPDTQYF.

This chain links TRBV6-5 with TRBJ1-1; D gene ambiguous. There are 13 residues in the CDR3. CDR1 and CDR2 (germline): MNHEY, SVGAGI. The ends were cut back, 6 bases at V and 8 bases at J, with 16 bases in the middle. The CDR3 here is CASSYDMVGEAFF. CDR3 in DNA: TGTGCCAGCAGCTACGACATGGTTGGAGAAGCTTTCTTT.

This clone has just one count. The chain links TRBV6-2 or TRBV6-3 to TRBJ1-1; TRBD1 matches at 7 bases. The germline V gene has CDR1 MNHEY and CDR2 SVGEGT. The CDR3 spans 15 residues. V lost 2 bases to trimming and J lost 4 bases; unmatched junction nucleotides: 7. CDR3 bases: TGTGCCAGCAGTTACAGGGGGCGCAAGGGCACTGAAGCTTTCTTT. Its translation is CASSYRGRKGTEAFF.

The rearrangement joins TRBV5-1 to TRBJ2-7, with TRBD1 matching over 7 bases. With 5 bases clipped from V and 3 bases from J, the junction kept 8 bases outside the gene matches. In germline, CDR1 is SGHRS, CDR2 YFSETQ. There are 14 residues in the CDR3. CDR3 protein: CASSLMTGIYEQYF. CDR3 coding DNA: TGCGCCAGCAGTTTGATGACAGGGATCTACGAGCAGTACTTC.

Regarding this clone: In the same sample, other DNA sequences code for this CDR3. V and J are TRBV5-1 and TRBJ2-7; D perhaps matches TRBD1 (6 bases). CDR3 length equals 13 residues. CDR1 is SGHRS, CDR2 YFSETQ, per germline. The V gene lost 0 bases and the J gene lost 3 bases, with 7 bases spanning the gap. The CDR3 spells CASSLGQDYEQYF. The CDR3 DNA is TGCGCCAGCAGCTTGGGACAGGACTACGAGCAGTACTTC.

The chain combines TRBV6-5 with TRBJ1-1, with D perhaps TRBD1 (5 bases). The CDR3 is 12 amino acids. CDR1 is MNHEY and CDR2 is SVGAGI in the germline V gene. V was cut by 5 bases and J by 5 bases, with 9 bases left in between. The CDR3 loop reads CASSRRGTEAFF. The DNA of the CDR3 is TGTGCCAGCAGTCGCCGGGGGACTGAAGCTTTCTTT.

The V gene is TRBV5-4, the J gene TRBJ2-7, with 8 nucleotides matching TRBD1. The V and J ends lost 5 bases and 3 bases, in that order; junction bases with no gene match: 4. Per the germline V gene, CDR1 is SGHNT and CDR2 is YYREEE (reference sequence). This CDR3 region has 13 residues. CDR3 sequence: CASRKGQGYEQYF. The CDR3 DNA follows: TGTGCCAGCAGAAAAGGACAGGGCTACGAGCAGTACTTC.

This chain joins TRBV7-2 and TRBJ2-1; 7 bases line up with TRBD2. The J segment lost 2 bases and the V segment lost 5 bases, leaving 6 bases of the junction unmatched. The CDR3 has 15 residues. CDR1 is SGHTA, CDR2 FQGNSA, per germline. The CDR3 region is CASSPRTSPYNEQFF. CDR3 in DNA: TGTGCCAGCAGCCCAAGGACTAGTCCCTACAATGAGCAGTTCTTC. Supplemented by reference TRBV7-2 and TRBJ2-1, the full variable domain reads GAGVSQSPSNKVTEKGKDVELRCDPISGHTALYWYRQSLGQGLEFLIYFQGNSAPDKSGLPSDRFSAERTGGSVSTLTIQRTQQEDSAVYLCASSPRTSPYNEQFFGPGTRLTVL.

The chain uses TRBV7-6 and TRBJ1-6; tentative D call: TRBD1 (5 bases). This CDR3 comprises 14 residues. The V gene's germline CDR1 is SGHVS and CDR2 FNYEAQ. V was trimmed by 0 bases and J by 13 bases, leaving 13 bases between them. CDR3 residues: CASSLAGGVDPLHF. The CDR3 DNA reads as TGTGCCAGCAGCTTAGCCGGGGGGGTGGACCCCCTCCACTTT. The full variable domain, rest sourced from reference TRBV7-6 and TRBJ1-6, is GAGVSQSPRYKVTKRGQDVALRCDPISGHVSLYWYRQALGQGPEFLTYFNYEAQQDKSGLPNDRFSAERPEGSISTLTIQRTEQRDSAMYRCASSLAGGVDPLHFGNGTRLTVT.

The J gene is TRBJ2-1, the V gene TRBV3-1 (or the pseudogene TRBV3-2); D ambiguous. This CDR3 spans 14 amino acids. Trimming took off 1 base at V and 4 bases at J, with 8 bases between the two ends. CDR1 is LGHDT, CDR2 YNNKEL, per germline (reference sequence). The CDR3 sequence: CASSQARLYNEQFF. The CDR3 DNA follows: TGTGCCAGCAGCCAAGCTCGGTTATACAATGAGCAGTTCTTC.

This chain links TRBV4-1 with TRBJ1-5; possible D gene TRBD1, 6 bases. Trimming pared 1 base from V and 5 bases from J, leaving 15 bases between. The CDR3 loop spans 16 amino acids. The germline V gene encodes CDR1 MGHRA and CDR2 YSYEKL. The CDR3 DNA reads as TGCGCCAGCAGCCAAGGGTATGGGGGCCGAGATCAGCCCCAGCATTTT. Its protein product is CASSQGYGGRDQPQHF.